These 9 T cell receptor beta chains were all obtained from the same sample, sequenced in a study of response to subunit inactivated influenza vaccine. A single record per CDR3 protein comes from TCRdb applying MiXCR to the RT-PCR reads. Of hundreds of thousands of distinct CDR3 sequences in the sample, about 7.6% were seen once. Sequenced material: PBMCs from blood, taken about 23 months after vaccination. Every receptor here comes from a man between 45 and 75 years old who received an inactivated influenza vaccine.

The table lists this clonotype with many counts. The CDR3 here is CSARGNSGRHNEQFF. The CDR3 coding sequence is TGCAGTGCTAGAGGAAATAGCGGGAGGCACAATGAGCAGTTCTTC. V is TRBV20-1 and J is TRBJ2-1, with TRBD2 matching 10 bases. The CDR3 has 15 amino acids. Germline V gives CDR1 DFQATT, CDR2 SNEGSKA (reference sequence). Trimming took 1 base from V and 5 from J; bases not matched to a gene: 5.

In its sample, this clonotype was seen a few times. J is TRBJ1-6 and V is TRBV7-2; weak D call: TRBD1 (5 bases). Germline V gene sequence: CDR1 SGHTA, CDR2 FQGNSA. This CDR3 has 15 residues. V was shortened by 4 bases and J by 7 bases, with 14 bases between the two germline ends. The CDR3 DNA reads TGTGCCAGCAGCTCCGGGACTGCTCACAATTCACCCCTCCACTTT. Translated: CASSSGTAHNSPLHF.

This clonotype was detected a few times. The genes are TRBV5-1 and TRBJ1-1; D not certain. V was shortened by 4 bases and J by 1 base, with 14 bases between the two germline ends. The CDR3 sequence is 15 residues long. CDR1 and CDR2 from the germline V gene are SGHRS and YFSETQ. The chain's CDR3 is CASSPRGSTNTEAFF. As DNA, the CDR3 is TGCGCCAGCAGCCCTCGCGGGTCTACGAACACTGAAGCTTTCTTT.

This clonotype was seen a few times. A much larger clone sits a single nucleotide away, making a read error possible. The V call is TRBV7-7, the J call TRBJ2-3; D not resolved. The V gene's germline CDR1 is SSHAT and CDR2 FNYEAQ (reference sequence). The CDR3 has 13 residues. The CDR3 reads CASSPGSEEPQYF. CDR3 in DNA: TGTGCTAGCAGCCCAGGATCCGAAGAGCCGCAGTATTTT.

Remarks on this clonotype: A much bigger clone sits one base away, suggesting this may be a read error. The gene calls are TRBV11-2 and TRBJ2-2, with D hard to call. CDR3 length: 15 residues. Trimming cost V 1 base and J 4 bases, with 10 bases left between them. Germline CDR1 reads SGHAT; CDR2 reads FQNNGV. The CDR3 nucleotides are TGTGCCAGCAGCTTAGGGGCATGGCCCACCGGGGAGCTGTTTTTT. As protein: CASSLGAWPTGELFF.

This clonotype has a handful of counts. The V call is TRBV20-1, the J call TRBJ2-4; TRBD2 matches at 12 bases. With 1 base clipped from V and 9 bases from J, the junction kept 10 bases outside the gene matches. The CDR3 loop spans 16 amino acids. Germline loops: CDR1 DFQATT, CDR2 SNEGSKA (reference sequence). The CDR3, as DNA: TGCAGTGCTAGAGCTGGATCTAGCGGGAGGGTCGGCATTCAGTACTTC. Residues: CSARAGSSGRVGIQYF.

This clonotype has just a few counts. V is TRBV12-3 or TRBV12-4 and J is TRBJ2-2, with 9 bases aligning to TRBD1. V was pared by 5 bases and J by 4 bases, with 8 bases of the junction left unmatched. The CDR3 consists of 16 residues. CDR3 DNA sequence: TGTGCCAGCAGTCCAAGGGGACAGGGTGGCACCGGGGAGCTGTTTTTT. This gives the protein CASSPRGQGGTGELFF.

In its sample, this clonotype was seen a few times. The rearrangement uses TRBV4-3 and TRBJ2-1; no clear D gene. Germline CDR1 reads LGHNA; CDR2 reads YSLEER. This CDR3 has 17 residues. Trimming pared 0 bases from V and 1 base from J, leaving 13 bases between. The CDR3 region is CASSQDLGSRSYNEQFF. The CDR3 DNA reads as TGCGCCAGCAGCCAAGATCTGGGCAGTAGGTCCTACAATGAGCAGTTCTTC.

The J gene is TRBJ1-3, the V gene TRBV27; 9 positions match TRBD1. The germline CDR1 and CDR2 sequences are MNHEY and SMNVEV (reference sequence). This CDR3 region has 14 residues. With 5 bases clipped from V and 8 bases from J, the junction kept 7 bases outside the gene matches. CDR3 sequence: CASSPGTGKYTIYF. In nucleotides, the CDR3 is TGTGCCAGCAGTCCCGGGACAGGGAAATACACCATATATTTT.